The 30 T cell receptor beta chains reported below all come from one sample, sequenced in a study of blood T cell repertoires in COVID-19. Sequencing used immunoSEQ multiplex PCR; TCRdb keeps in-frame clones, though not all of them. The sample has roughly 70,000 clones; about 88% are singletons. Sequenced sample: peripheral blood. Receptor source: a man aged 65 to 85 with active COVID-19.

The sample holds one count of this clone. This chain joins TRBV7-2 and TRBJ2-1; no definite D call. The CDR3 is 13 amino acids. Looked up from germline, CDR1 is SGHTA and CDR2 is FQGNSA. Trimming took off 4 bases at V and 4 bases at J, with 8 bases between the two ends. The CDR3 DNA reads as TGTGCCAGCAGCTCGGAGCTATACAATGAGCAGTTCTTC. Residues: CASSSELYNEQFF.

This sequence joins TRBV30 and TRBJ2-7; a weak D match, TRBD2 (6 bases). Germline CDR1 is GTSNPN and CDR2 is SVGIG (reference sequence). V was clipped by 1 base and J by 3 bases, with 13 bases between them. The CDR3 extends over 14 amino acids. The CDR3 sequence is CAWSGGTGLYEQYF. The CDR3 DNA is TGTGCCTGGAGTGGGGGGACTGGGCTCTACGAGCAGTACTTC. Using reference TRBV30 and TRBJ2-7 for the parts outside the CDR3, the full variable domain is SQTIHQWPATLVQPVGSPLSLECTVEGTSNPNLYWYRQAAGRGLQLLFYSVGIGQISSEVPQNLSASRPQDRQFILSSKKLLLSDSGFYLCAWSGGTGLYEQYFGPGTRLTVT.

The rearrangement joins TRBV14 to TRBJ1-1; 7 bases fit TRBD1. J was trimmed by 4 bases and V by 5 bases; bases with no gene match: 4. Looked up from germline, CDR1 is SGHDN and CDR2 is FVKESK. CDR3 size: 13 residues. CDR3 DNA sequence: TGTGCCAGCAGCGCCGGGACAGTCACTGAAGCTTTCTTT. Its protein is CASSAGTVTEAFF. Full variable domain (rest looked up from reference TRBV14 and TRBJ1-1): EAGVTQFPSHSVIEKGQTVTLRCDPISGHDNLYWYRRVMGKEIKFLLHFVKESKQDESGMPNNRFLAERTGGTYSTLKVQPAELEDSGVYFCASSAGTVTEAFFGQGTRLTVV.

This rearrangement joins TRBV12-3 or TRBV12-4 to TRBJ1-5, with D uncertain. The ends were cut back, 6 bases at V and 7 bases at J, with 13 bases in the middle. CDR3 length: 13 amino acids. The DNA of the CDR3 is TGTGCCAGCAGCCTGAATCGGTGGCAGCCCCAGCATTTT. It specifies CASSLNRWQPQHF.

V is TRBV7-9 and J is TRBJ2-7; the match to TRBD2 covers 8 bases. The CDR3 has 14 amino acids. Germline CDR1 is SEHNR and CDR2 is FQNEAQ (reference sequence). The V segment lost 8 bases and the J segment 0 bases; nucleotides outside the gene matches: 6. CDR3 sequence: CASRRGTSSYEQYF. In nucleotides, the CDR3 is TGTGCCAGCCGGAGGGGGACTAGCTCCTACGAGCAGTACTTC.

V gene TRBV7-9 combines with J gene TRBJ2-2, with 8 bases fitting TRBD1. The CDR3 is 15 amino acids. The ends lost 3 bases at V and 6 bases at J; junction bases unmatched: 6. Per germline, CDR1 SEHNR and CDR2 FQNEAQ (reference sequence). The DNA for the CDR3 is TGTGCCAGCAGCTTTATGGGACAGGTGGCCGGGGAGCTGTTTTTT. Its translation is CASSFMGQVAGELFF. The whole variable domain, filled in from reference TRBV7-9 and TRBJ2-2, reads DTGVSQNPRHKITKRGQNVTFRCDPISEHNRLYWYRQTLGQGPEFLTYFQNEAQLEKSRLLSDRFSAERPKGSFSTLEIQRTEQGDSAMYLCASSFMGQVAGELFFGEGSRLTVL.

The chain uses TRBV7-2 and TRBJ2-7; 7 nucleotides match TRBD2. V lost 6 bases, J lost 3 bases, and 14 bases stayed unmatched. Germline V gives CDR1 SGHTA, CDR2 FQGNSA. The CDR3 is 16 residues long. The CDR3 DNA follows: TGTGCCAGCAGGGCCCTTCCAGGACTAGTGGGCTACGAGCAGTACTTC. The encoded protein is CASRALPGLVGYEQYF. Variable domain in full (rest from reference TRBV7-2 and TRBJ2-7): GAGVSQSPSNKVTEKGKDVELRCDPISGHTALYWYRQSLGQGLEFLIYFQGNSAPDKSGLPSDRFSAERTGGSVSTLTIQRTQQEDSAVYLCASRALPGLVGYEQYFGPGTRLTVT.

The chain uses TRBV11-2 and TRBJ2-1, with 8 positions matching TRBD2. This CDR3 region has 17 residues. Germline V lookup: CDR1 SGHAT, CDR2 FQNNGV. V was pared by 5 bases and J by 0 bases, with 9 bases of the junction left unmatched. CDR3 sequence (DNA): TGTGCCAGCAGCCCCCGACTAGCGCTAAGCTCCTACAATGAGCAGTTCTTC. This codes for CASSPRLALSSYNEQFF.

CDR3 in DNA: TGTGCCAGTAATCCCTCCCCGGGACAGGGTCGCACCGGGGAGCTGTTTTTT. Protein sequence: CASNPSPGQGRTGELFF. This chain uses TRBV19 with TRBJ2-2; 9 nucleotides align to TRBD1. The V and J ends lost 7 bases and 4 bases, in that order; junction bases with no gene match: 13. Germline CDR1 LNHDA, CDR2 SQIVND (reference sequence). The CDR3 totals 17 residues.

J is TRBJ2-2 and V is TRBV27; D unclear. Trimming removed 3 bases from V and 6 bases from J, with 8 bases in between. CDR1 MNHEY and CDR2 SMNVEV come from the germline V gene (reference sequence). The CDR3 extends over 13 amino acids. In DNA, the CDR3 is TGTGCCAGCAGTTTGTTGGCCTCCGGGGAGCTGTTTTTT. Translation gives CASSLLASGELFF.

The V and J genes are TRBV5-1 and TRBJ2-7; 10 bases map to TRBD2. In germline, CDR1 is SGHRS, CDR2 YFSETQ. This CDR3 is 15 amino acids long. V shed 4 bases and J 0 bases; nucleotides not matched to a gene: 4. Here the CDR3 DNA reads TGCGCCAGCAGCCGGACTAGCGGAAGCTCCTACGAGCAGTACTTC. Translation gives CASSRTSGSSYEQYF. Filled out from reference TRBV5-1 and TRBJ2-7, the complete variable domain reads KAGVTQTPRYLIKTRGQQVTLSCSPISGHRSVSWYQQTPGQGLQFLFEYFSETQRNKGNFPGRFSGRQFSNSRSEMNVSTLELGDSALYLCASSRTSGSSYEQYFGPGTRLTVT.

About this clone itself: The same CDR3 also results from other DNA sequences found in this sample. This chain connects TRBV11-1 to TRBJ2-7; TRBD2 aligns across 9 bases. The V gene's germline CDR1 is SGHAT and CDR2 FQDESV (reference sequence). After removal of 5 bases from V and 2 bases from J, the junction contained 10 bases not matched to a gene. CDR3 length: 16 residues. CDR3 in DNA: TGTGCCAGCAGCCCCCGGGGTAGCGGGAGACCCTACGAGCAGTACTTC. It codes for CASSPRGSGRPYEQYF.

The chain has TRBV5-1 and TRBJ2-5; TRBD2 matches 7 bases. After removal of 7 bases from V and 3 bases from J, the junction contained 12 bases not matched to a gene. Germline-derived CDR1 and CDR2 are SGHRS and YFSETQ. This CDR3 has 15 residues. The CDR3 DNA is TGCGCCAGCGGCCCCGGACTAGATTCCAAAGAGACCCAGTACTTC. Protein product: CASGPGLDSKETQYF.

CDR3 residues: CATGPGTGVLETQYF. CDR3 in DNA: TGTGCCACCGGCCCCGGGACAGGGGTGCTAGAGACCCAGTACTTC. The V gene is TRBV24-1, the J gene TRBJ2-5; 10 nucleotides line up with TRBD1. Germline CDR1 KGHDR, CDR2 SFDVKD. The CDR3 is 15 amino acids. The V segment lost 9 bases and the J segment 4 bases; nucleotides outside the gene matches: 10.

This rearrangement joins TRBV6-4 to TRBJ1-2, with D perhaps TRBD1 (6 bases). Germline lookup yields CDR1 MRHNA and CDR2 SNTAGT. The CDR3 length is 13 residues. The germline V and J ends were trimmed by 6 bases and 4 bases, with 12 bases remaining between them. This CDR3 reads CASRPDSFYGYTF. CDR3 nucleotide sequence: TGTGCCAGCAGGCCGGACAGTTTCTATGGCTACACCTTC.

The CDR3: CASSPPWGQSTDTQYF. CDR3 DNA: TGTGCCAGCAGCCCCCCCTGGGGCCAGAGCACAGATACGCAGTATTTT. The genes are TRBV14 and TRBJ2-3; D possibly corresponds to TRBD1 (5 bases). V was clipped by 4 bases and J by 0 bases, with 14 bases between them. Germline V gene data show CDR1 as SGHDN and CDR2 as FVKESK. This CDR3 region has 16 residues. The whole variable domain, filled in from reference TRBV14 and TRBJ2-3, reads EAGVTQFPSHSVIEKGQTVTLRCDPISGHDNLYWYRRVMGKEIKFLLHFVKESKQDESGMPNNRFLAERTGGTYSTLKVQPAELEDSGVYFCASSPPWGQSTDTQYFGPGTRLTVL.

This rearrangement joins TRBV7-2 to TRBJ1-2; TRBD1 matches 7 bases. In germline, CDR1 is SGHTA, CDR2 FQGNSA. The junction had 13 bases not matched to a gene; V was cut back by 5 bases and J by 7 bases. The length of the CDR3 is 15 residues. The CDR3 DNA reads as TGTGCCAGCAGCAAGGGCCCTGACAGGGCTTCTGGCTACACCTTC. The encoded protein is CASSKGPDRASGYTF.

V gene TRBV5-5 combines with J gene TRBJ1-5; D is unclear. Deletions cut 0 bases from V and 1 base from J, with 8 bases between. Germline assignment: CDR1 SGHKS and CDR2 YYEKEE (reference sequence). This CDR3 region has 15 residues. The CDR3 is CASSLVAESNQPQHF. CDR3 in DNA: TGTGCCAGCAGCTTGGTGGCCGAAAGCAATCAGCCCCAGCATTTT. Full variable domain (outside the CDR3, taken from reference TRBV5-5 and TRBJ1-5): DAGVTQSPTHLIKTRGQQVTLRCSPISGHKSVSWYQQVLGQGPQFIFQYYEKEERGRGNFPDRFSARQFPNYSSELNVNALLLGDSALYLCASSLVAESNQPQHFGDGTRLSIL.

CDR3 region: CASSLGRAGGYTF. The CDR3 DNA follows: TGTGCCAGCAGCTTAGGCAGAGCGGGGGGCTACACCTTC. The chain joins TRBV7-9 to TRBJ1-2; D unclear. CDR1 SEHNR and CDR2 FQNEAQ come from the germline V gene (reference sequence). V lost 1 base and J 8 bases, leaving 11 bases between the germline ends. The CDR3 is 13 amino acids.

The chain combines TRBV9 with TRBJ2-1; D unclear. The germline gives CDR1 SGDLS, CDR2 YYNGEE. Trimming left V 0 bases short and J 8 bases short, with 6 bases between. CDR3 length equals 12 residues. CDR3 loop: CASSVGQYEQFF. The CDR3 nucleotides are TGTGCCAGCAGCGTAGGGCAATATGAGCAGTTCTTC.

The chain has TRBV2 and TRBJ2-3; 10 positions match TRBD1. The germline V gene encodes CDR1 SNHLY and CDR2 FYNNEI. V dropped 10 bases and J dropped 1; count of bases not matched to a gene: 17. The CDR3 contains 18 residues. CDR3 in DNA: TGTGCCACCTCCCGGGGTGTCGCCGGGACAGGGGGCACAGATACGCAGTATTTT. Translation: CATSRGVAGTGGTDTQYF.

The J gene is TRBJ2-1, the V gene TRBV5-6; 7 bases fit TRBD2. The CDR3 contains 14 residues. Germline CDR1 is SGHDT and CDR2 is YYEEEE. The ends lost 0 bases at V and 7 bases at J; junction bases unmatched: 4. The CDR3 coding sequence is TGTGCCAGCAGCTTGGGTAGCGGGCCTAATGAGCAGTTCTTC. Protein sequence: CASSLGSGPNEQFF.

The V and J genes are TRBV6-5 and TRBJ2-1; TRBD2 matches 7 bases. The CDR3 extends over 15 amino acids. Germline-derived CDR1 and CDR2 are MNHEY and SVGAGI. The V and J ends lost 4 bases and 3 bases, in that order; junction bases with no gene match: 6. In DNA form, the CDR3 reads TGTGCCAGCAGTTGGGCTAGCGGAAACTACAATGAGCAGTTCTTC. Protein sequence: CASSWASGNYNEQFF.

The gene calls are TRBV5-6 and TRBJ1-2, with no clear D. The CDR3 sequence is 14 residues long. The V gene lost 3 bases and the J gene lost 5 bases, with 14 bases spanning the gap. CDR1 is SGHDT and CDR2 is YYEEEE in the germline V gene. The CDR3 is CASSSTGGLYGYTF. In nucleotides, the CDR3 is TGTGCCAGCAGCTCCACGGGTGGCCTATATGGCTACACCTTC.

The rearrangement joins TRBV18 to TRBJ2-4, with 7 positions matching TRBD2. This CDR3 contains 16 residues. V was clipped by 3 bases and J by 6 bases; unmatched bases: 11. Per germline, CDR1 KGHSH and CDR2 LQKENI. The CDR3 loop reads CASSPGGVGQGNIQYF. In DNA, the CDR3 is TGTGCCAGCTCACCGGGAGGGGTCGGCCAAGGAAACATTCAGTACTTC. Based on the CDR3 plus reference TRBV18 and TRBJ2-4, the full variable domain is NAGVMQNPRHLVRRRGQEARLRCSPMKGHSHVYWYRQLPEEGLKFMVYLQKENIIDESGMPKERFSAEFPKEGPSILRIQQVVRGDSAAYFCASSPGGVGQGNIQYFGAGTRLSVL.

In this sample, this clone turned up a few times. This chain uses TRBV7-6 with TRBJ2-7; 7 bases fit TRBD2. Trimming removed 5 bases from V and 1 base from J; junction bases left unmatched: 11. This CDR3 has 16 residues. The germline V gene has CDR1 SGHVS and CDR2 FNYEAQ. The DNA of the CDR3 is TGTGCCAGCAGCCCCGCATTGGGGGGGACTTCCTACGAGCAGTACTTC. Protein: CASSPALGGTSYEQYF.

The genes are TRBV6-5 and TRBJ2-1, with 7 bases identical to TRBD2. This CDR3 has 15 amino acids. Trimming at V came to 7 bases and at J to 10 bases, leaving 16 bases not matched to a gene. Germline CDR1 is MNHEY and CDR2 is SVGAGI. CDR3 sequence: CASTKVAGAPGEQFF. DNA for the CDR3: TGTGCCAGCACCAAGGTGGCGGGAGCCCCCGGGGAGCAGTTCTTC.

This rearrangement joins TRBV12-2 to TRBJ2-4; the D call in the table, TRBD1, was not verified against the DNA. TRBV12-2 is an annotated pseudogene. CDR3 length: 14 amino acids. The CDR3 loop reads CASRPKGAKNIQYF. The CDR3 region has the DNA TGTGCAAGTCGCCCCAAGGGGGCCAAAAACATTCAGTACTTC.

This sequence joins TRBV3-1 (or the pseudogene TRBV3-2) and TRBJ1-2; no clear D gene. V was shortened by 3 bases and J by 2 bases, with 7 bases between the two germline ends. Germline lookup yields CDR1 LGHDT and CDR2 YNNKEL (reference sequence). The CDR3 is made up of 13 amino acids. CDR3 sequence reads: CASSQVRNYGYTF. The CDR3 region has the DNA TGTGCCAGCAGCCAGGTCAGGAACTATGGCTACACCTTC.

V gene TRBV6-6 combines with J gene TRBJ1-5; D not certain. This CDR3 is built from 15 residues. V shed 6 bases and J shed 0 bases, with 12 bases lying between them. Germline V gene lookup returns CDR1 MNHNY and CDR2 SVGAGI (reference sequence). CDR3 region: CASRADRGSNQPQHF. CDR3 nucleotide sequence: TGTGCCAGCAGGGCCGATCGGGGTAGCAATCAGCCCCAGCATTTT.